The text below deals with one T cell receptor beta chain. PCR primers comprised 60 Vbeta and 13 Jbeta primers. Using immunoSEQ multiplex PCR, the repertoire was profiled, and TCRdb retains in-frame clones only, with some absent. The sample contains about 210,000 clones, more than 75% of which appear only once. The germline V and J ends were trimmed by 4 bases and 2 bases, with 14 bases remaining between them. The CDR3 sequence is 15 residues long. The germline V gene encodes CDR1 GTSNPN and CDR2 SVGIG (reference sequence). The sample originates from a study of cytomegalovirus exposure and HLA in healthy donors.

The clonotype originates from a girl aged 2-10 years in good health and CMV-seronegative. The sequencing input was PBMCs. V usage is TRBV30 and J usage is TRBJ2-2; D is unclear. In nucleotides, the CDR3 is TGTGCCTGGAACCCCGTCGGTACCAACACCGGGGAGCTGTTTTTT. It encodes CAWNPVGTNTGELFF. The entire variable domain, with the rest obtained from reference TRBV30 and TRBJ2-2, is as follows: SQTIHQWPATLVQPVGSPLSLECTVEGTSNPNLYWYRQAAGRGLQLLFYSVGIGQISSEVPQNLSASRPQDRQFILSSKKLLLSDSGFYLCAWNPVGTNTGELFFGEGSRLTVL.